Below, one T cell receptor beta chain is given with its context. Its antigen remains unknown. This entry comes from a study of shared clonotypes between healthy human individuals. Regarding the study as a whole: A generally larger estimated richness was seen in naive subsets than in memory subsets.

Sequenced by immunoSEQ multiplex PCR; TCRdb stores in-frame clones only, minus some. The sample has about 2 million clones, just under 95% seen once. Terminally differentiated effector memory CD45RA+ cells were excluded from the naive CD8 cells, which were CD45RO-negative and positively selected for CCR7. The germline gives CDR1 SEHNR, CDR2 FQNEAQ (reference sequence). The junction had 6 bases not matched to a gene; V was cut back by 2 bases and J by 10 bases. The CDR3 consists of 15 residues. Sequenced: naive CD8+ T cells sorted from blood. This clonotype was sampled from a man aged 18-30 years in good health. The J gene is TRBJ1-6, the V gene TRBV7-9; 9 bases map to TRBD1. CDR3 nucleotides: TGTGCCAGCAGCTTACCCTGGGACAGGGAGTCACCCCTCCACTTT. This translates into CASSLPWDRESPLHF.